This T cell receptor (beta chain) was sequenced in a study of blood T cells in healthy people across ages. PCR was performed a second time for roughly 7 to 12 cycles using a sample-barcoded 5' primer and a J-beta primer mix. Each cDNA molecule was tagged by a template-switch adaptor with 12 random nucleotides. TCRdb redid the calling of the 5' RACE reads with MiXCR, one entry per CDR3 protein. The repertoire holds some 1.4 million distinct CDR3 sequences, roughly 45% seen once, with around 8% in the top ten. General study findings and limits: Older age went with lower TCR beta diversity per million T cells, in a roughly linear way. Strong correlation was found linking TCR beta diversity to naive T cell percentage.

In regard to this clonotype: Its antigen remains unidentified. Possible read error: a much larger clone is one base away.

This CDR3 has 14 residues. In germline, CDR1 is SQVTM, CDR2 ANQGSEA. PBMCs numbering at least 6 million were isolated per sample. The rearrangement uses TRBV29-1 and TRBJ2-6; 9 bases line up with TRBD1. The receptor was derived from a woman between 18 and 30 years old in good health. The material sequenced was blood. DNA for the CDR3: TGCAGCGTTGAAGCCCGGGGACAGGGAAACGTCCCGACTTTC. Its protein is CSVEARGQGNVPTF.